These T cell receptor beta chains were read from a single sample in a study of CD8+ T cells in alopecia areata. Profiling relied on immunoSEQ multiplex PCR, and the TCRdb table lists in-frame clones only, not all of them. The table records 110,000 to 150,000 clones, 62% of them present only once. Sequencing used CD8+ T cells sorted from blood. These receptors originate from a human donor in good health. Both conserved end residues are part of each CDR3. Fields, in order: D gene, V gene, clone size, J gene, CDR3 protein, CDR3 DNA. D genes are given only for firm matches. Clone size appears in some rows only: once, few, many, or a class for an expanded clone.

TRBD2	TRBV30	.	TRBJ2-3	CALRLAGGPDTQYF	TGTGCCTTGAGACTAGCGGGAGGACCAGATACGCAGTATTTT
.	TRBV9	once	TRBJ2-7	CASSVTPVPYEQYF	TGTGCCAGCAGCGTAACCCCCGTACCCTACGAGCAGTACTTC
TRBD2	TRBV29-1	.	TRBJ2-5	CSVGGAGGSETQYF	TGCAGCGTTGGCGGTGCGGGAGGGTCTGAGACCCAGTACTTC
.	TRBV23-1	.	TRBJ2-5	CASSHSRDNQETQYF	TGCGCCAGCAGTCATTCTAGGGACAATCAAGAGACCCAGTACTTC
TRBD1	TRBV27	once	TRBJ2-7	CASSPGQDYEQYF	TGTGCCAGCAGTCCCGGACAGGACTACGAGCAGTACTTC
.	TRBV23-1	.	TRBJ1-1	CASSTGRRGNTEAFF	TGCGCCAGCAGCACAGGACGACGAGGGAACACTGAAGCTTTCTTT
TRBD2	TRBV7-7	.	TRBJ2-5	CASSFSAGVGETQYF	TGTGCTAGCAGCTTTTCAGCGGGAGTGGGGGAGACCCAGTACTTC
.	TRBV2	.	TRBJ2-7	CASKGSEQYF	TGTGCCAGCAAGGGCAGCGAGCAGTACTTC
.	TRBV29-1	few	TRBJ2-4	CSAGDGFDIQYF	TGCAGCGCCGGGGACGGATTTGACATTCAGTACTTC
.	TRBV7-9	.	TRBJ2-5	CASSLRGQPETQYF	TGTGCCAGCAGCTTACGAGGACAACCAGAGACCCAGTACTTC
TRBD2	TRBV29-1	once	TRBJ2-1	CSVELGGRLNNEQFF	TGCAGCGTTGAATTGGGCGGGAGGCTAAACAATGAGCAGTTCTTC
TRBD1	TRBV29-1	.	TRBJ1-2	CSVTTGGTYGYTF	TGCAGCGTCACCACAGGGGGCACCTATGGCTACACCTTC
.	TRBV9	many	TRBJ1-2	CASSVAGFENGYTF	TGTGCCAGCAGCGTGGCCGGGTTTGAAAACGGCTACACCTTC
TRBD2	TRBV29-1	.	TRBJ2-2	CSVVAGDNTGELFF	TGCAGCGTTGTAGCGGGAGACAACACCGGGGAGCTGTTTTTT
TRBD1	TRBV7-2	.	TRBJ2-7	CASSLFGQGSYEQYF	TGTGCCAGCAGCTTATTCGGACAGGGCTCCTACGAGCAGTACTTC
.	TRBV28	.	TRBJ2-7	CASGYEQYF	TGTGCCAGTGGTTACGAGCAGTACTTC
.	TRBV4-1	.	TRBJ2-5	CASSQDSGPWWTQYF	TGCGCCAGCAGCCAAGATTCCGGGCCTTGGTGGACCCAGTACTTC
TRBD1	TRBV7-2	.	TRBJ2-4	CASSLLTGGGNIQYF	TGTGCCAGCAGCTTACTGACAGGGGGAGGGAACATTCAGTACTTC
.	TRBV7-9	.	TRBJ2-7	CASSLAGRWDEQYF	TGTGCCAGCAGCTTAGCGGGCAGGTGGGACGAGCAGTACTTC
TRBD2	TRBV6-5	.	TRBJ2-2	CASSYSAGGPSGELFF	TGTGCCAGCAGTTACTCGGCGGGAGGCCCCTCCGGGGAGCTGTTTTTT
TRBD2	TRBV14	.	TRBJ2-3	CASSQSSGRTDTQYF	TGTGCCAGCAGCCAATCAAGCGGGAGGACAGATACGCAGTATTTT
.	TRBV11-2	.	TRBJ2-5	CASSRLGGRRETQYF	TGTGCCAGCAGCAGGCTCGGGGGGCGTAGGGAGACCCAGTACTTC
.	TRBV4-1	few	TRBJ1-5	CASSQEDQPQHF	TGCGCCAGCAGCCAAGAGGATCAGCCCCAGCATTTT
.	TRBV19	few	TRBJ1-4	CASASPNAKLFF	TGTGCCAGTGCCTCGCCGAACGCGAAACTGTTTTTT
.	TRBV10-2	.	TRBJ1-1	CASSVSGGNTEAFF	TGCGCCAGCAGTGTCTCAGGAGGGAACACTGAAGCTTTCTTT
.	TRBV2	.	TRBJ2-1	CASSERSAVNEQFF	TGTGCCAGCAGTGAACGGTCGGCCGTCAATGAGCAGTTCTTC
.	TRBV30	.	TRBJ2-2	CAWSVSGELFF	TGTGCCTGGAGTGTTTCCGGGGAGCTGTTTTTT
TRBD2	TRBV6-6	.	TRBJ2-1	CASSPFSGIYNEQFF	TGTGCCAGCAGTCCGTTTAGCGGGATTTACAATGAGCAGTTCTTC
TRBD1	TRBV2	.	TRBJ1-5	CASSDGTGGQPQHF	TGTGCCAGCAGTGATGGGACAGGGGGACAGCCCCAGCATTTT
TRBD1	TRBV5-1	few	TRBJ2-7	CASRTGGGEQYF	TGCGCCAGCAGGACAGGGGGTGGCGAGCAGTACTTC
TRBD2	TRBV6-5	few	TRBJ2-1	CASSYGGSSYNEQFF	TGTGCCAGCAGTTACGGCGGGAGCTCCTACAATGAGCAGTTCTTC
.	TRBV13	.	TRBJ2-7	CASSLTSGEQYF	TGTGCCAGCAGCTTAACCTCTGGTGAGCAGTACTTC
.	TRBV9	.	TRBJ1-3	CASSHGEGEFGNTIYF	TGTGCCAGCAGCCACGGGGAGGGGGAATTTGGAAACACCATATATTTT
.	TRBV4-1	once	TRBJ2-1	CASSQDTASYGDEQFF	TGCGCCAGCAGCCAAGATACGGCTAGCTACGGCGATGAGCAGTTCTTC
.	TRBV28	.	TRBJ2-7	CASSGVAYEQYF	TGTGCCAGCTCAGGCGTTGCCTACGAGCAGTACTTC
TRBD2	TRBV29-1	few	TRBJ2-7	CSVEDGGSADEQYF	TGCAGCGTTGAAGACGGGGGGAGCGCGGACGAGCAGTACTTC
.	TRBV5-6	.	TRBJ1-2	CASSTTEGYTF	TGTGCCAGCAGTACCACGGAGGGCTACACCTTC
.	TRBV11-2	.	TRBJ2-5	CASSFLSGGPQETQYF	TGTGCCAGCAGCTTTTTATCTGGGGGGCCCCAAGAGACCCAGTACTTC
.	TRBV7-2	.	TRBJ2-3	CASSSDGANTDTQYF	TGTGCCAGCAGCTCAGACGGGGCTAACACAGATACGCAGTATTTT
TRBD1	TRBV9	few	TRBJ1-5	CASVGTEHYQPQHF	TGTGCCAGCGTCGGGACAGAGCATTATCAGCCCCAGCATTTT
.	TRBV11-2	.	TRBJ2-7	CASSLTGTPYEQYF	TGTGCCAGCAGCTTAACAGGGACGCCCTACGAGCAGTACTTC
.	TRBV7-9	.	TRBJ1-1	CASSLGREAGLEAFF	TGTGCCAGCAGCTTAGGGAGGGAGGCAGGACTCGAAGCTTTCTTT
.	TRBV29-1	few	TRBJ1-5	CSVEEGGDQPQHF	TGCAGCGTTGAAGAGGGAGGGGATCAGCCCCAGCATTTT
.	TRBV28	few	TRBJ2-2	CASKEGGGNTGELFF	TGTGCCAGCAAAGAGGGAGGAGGGAACACCGGGGAGCTGTTTTTT
.	TRBV25-1	once	TRBJ2-3	CASSEVGLSADTQYF	TGTGCCAGCAGTGAGGTGGGTTTGAGCGCAGATACGCAGTATTTT